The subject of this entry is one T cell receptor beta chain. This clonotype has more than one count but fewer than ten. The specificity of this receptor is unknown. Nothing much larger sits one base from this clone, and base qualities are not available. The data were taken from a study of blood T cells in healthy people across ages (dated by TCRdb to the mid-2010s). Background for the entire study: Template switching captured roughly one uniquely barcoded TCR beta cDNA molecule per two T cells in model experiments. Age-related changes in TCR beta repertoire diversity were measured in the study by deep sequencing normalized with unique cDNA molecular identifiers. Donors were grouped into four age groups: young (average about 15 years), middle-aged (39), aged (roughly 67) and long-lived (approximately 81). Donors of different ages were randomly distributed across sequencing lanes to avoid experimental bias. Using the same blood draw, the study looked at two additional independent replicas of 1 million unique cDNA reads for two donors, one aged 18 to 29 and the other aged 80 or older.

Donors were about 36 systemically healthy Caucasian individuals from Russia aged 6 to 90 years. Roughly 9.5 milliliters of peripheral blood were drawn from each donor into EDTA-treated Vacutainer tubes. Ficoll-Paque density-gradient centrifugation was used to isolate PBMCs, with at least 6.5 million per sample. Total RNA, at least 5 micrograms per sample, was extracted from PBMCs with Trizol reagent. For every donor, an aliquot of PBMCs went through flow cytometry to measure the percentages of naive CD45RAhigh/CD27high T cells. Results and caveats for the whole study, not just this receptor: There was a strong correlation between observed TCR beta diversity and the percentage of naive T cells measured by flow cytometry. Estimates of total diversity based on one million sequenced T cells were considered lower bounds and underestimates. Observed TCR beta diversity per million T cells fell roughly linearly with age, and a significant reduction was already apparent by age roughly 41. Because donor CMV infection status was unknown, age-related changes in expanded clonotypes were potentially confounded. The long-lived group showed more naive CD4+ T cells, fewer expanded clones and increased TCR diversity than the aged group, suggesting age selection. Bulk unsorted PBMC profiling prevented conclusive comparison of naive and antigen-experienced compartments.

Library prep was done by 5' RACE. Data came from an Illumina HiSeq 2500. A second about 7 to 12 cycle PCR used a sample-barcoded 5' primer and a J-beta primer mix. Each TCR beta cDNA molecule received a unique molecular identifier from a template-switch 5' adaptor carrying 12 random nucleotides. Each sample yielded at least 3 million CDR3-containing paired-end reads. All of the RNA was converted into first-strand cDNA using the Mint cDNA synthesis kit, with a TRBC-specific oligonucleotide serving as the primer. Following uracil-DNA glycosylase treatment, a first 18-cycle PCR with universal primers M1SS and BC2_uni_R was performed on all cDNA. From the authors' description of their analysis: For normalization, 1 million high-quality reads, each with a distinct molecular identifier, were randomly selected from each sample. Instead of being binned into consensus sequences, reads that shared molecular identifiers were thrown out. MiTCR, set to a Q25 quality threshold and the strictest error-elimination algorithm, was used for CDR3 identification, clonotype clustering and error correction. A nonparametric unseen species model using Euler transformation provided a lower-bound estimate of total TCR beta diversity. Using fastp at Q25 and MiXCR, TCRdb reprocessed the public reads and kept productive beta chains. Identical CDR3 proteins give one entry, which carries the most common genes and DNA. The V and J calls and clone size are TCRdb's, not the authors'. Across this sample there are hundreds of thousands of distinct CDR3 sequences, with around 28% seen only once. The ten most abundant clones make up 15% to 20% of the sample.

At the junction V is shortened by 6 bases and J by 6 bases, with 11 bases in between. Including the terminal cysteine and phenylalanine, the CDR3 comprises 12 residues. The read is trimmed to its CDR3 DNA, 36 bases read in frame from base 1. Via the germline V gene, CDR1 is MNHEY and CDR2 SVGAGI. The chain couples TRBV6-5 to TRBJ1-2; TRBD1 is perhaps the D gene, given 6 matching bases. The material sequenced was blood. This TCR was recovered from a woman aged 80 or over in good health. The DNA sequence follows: TGTGCCAGCAGCTTCGGACAGAATGGCTACACCTTC. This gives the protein CASSFGQNGYTF.